This T cell receptor beta chain was sequenced during a study of human T cells and chemical hapten exposure. Study background: Patients, largely female, had alopecia areata, totalis or universalis. Across samples, TCR yields varied, mostly owing to small differences in pooled library volumes. Overall study findings and caveats: Expanded TCRs created a significantly greater count of big CDR3 similarity clusters than controls did.

MiXCR, applied by TCRdb to the RACE reads, yields one record per CDR3 protein. The sample has some 110,000 distinct CDR3 sequences, about 12% seen once; the top ten hold 1.1% to 1.5%. The CDR3 length is 15 residues. The germline V gene has CDR1 MDHEN and CDR2 SYDVKM. V was trimmed by 6 bases and J by 0 bases, leaving 9 bases between them. This clonotype was detected many times. Its antigen remains unidentified. This sample's time point: patch test 1, 2 weeks after DPC sensitization. Described treatment: therapeutic diphenylcyclopropenone sensitization with weekly scalp DPC. This chain uses TRBV28 with TRBJ1-6, with unresolved D. The TCR originated in a woman aged 50 to 60 with alopecia areata. Some clones in this sample may be carry-over from other donors' samples. Sequencing used whole blood, obtained in connection with sensitization to the hapten diphenylcyclopropenone (DPC). The CDR3 coding sequence is TGTGCCAGCAGGACACCTAGCTCCTATAATTCACCCCTCCACTTT. It yields the protein CASRTPSSYNSPLHF.